The 21 T cell receptor beta chains in this list originate from one sample, sequenced in a study of T cell responses to AZD1222 COVID-19 vaccine. The protocol was immunoSEQ multiplex PCR, while the TCRdb copy is restricted to in-frame clones and leaves out a portion. The data hold over 100,000 clones, with 70% to 90% observed a single time. The input for sequencing was peripheral blood, taken on day 0 of AZD1222 vaccination. All receptors derive from an adult in good health.

V usage is TRBV3-1 (or the pseudogene TRBV3-2) and J usage is TRBJ2-1; D possibly corresponds to TRBD1 (6 bases). Trimming pared 0 bases from V and 0 bases from J, leaving 6 bases between. Germline CDR1 reads LGHDT; CDR2 reads YNNKEL (reference sequence). This CDR3 has 15 residues. CDR3 protein: CASSQEQGSYNEQFF. CDR3 DNA: TGTGCCAGCAGCCAAGAACAGGGCTCCTACAATGAGCAGTTCTTC.

The chain uses TRBV7-3 and TRBJ1-6; D may be TRBD1 (6 bases). Trimming stripped 5 bases from V and 7 bases from J, with 12 bases between. Germline CDR1 and CDR2: SGHTA and FQGTGA. The CDR3 runs 14 residues. The CDR3 protein is CASSRTGSNSPLHF. In nucleotides, the CDR3 is TGTGCCAGCAGCCGTACAGGGTCGAATTCACCCCTCCACTTT.

This sequence joins TRBV2 and TRBJ2-1; D may be TRBD2 (5 bases). The CDR3 extends over 15 amino acids. The germline V gene encodes CDR1 SNHLY and CDR2 FYNNEI. Trimming stripped 7 bases from V and 0 bases from J, with 13 bases between. CDR3 residues: CASTQTGSSYNEQFF. The DNA for the CDR3 is TGTGCCAGCACCCAGACGGGGAGCTCCTACAATGAGCAGTTCTTC.

This clone has a handful of counts. The gene calls are TRBV9 and TRBJ2-5, with 13 bases lining up with TRBD2. The germline V gene encodes CDR1 SGDLS and CDR2 YYNGEE. J was trimmed by 2 bases and V by 0 bases; bases with no gene match: 10. CDR3 length: 19 amino acids. The CDR3 loop is CASSVEASTSGGRQETQYF. CDR3 bases: TGTGCCAGCAGCGTAGAAGCCTCGACTAGCGGGGGGCGACAAGAGACCCAGTACTTC.

V usage is TRBV28 and J usage is TRBJ1-2; D ambiguous. CDR3 length: 12 residues. CDR1 is MDHEN and CDR2 is SYDVKM in the germline V gene. The V end was cut by 3 bases, the J end by 2 bases, with 4 bases between. The CDR3: CASSFGNYGYTF. The DNA for the CDR3 is TGTGCCAGCAGTTTCGGGAACTATGGCTACACCTTC.

Here the CDR3 DNA reads TGTGCCAGCAGTCCGGACATTTCCCGAGAGCAGTTCTTC. It is translated as CASSPDISREQFF. This chain uses TRBV11-3 with TRBJ2-1, with D possibly TRBD1 on 5 matching bases. The CDR3 spans 13 residues. Deletions cut 6 bases from V and 10 bases from J, with 16 bases between. CDR1 is SGHNT, CDR2 YENEEA, per germline.

The V gene is TRBV6-5, the J gene TRBJ1-1; D is uncertain. This CDR3 has 16 amino acids. V gave up 0 bases and J gave up 3 bases, with 14 bases separating them. Looked up from germline, CDR1 is MNHEY and CDR2 is SVGAGI. The CDR3 DNA sequence: TGTGCCAGCAGTTACTCGAGGGCACCACATGACACTGAAGCTTTCTTT. It yields the protein CASSYSRAPHDTEAFF.

V and J are TRBV5-1 and TRBJ2-3, with 7 nucleotides matching TRBD2. The CDR3 spans 15 residues. Germline CDR1 is SGHRS and CDR2 is YFSETQ. V trimming: 3 bases; J trimming: 3 bases; junction bases outside the gene matches: 7. CDR3 sequence reads: CASSSGGIWTDTQYF. The CDR3 DNA reads TGCGCCAGCAGCTCCGGGGGGATCTGGACAGATACGCAGTATTTT.

CDR3 DNA: TGCGCCAGCAGTCGTGACAGGGAGGGTTCACCCCTCCACTTT. It encodes CASSRDREGSPLHF. This rearrangement joins TRBV5-1 to TRBJ1-6, with 7 bases lining up with TRBD1. The CDR3 is made up of 14 amino acids. CDR1 SGHRS and CDR2 YFSETQ come from the germline V gene. Trimming at V came to 5 bases and at J to 9 bases, leaving 8 bases not matched to a gene.

The chain has TRBV19 and TRBJ2-4; 7 bases line up with TRBD1. CDR1 is LNHDA, CDR2 SQIVND, per germline (reference sequence). Trimming cost V 9 bases and J 0 bases; bases outside gene matches: 8. The CDR3 contains 15 residues. CDR3 region: CASELQGLAKNIQYF. The DNA of the CDR3 is TGTGCCAGCGAACTACAGGGGCTAGCCAAAAACATTCAGTACTTC.

This clone was observed a handful of times. The chain links TRBV25-1 to TRBJ1-2, with D maybe TRBD1 (6 bases). The CDR3 consists of 16 residues. Trimming removed 4 bases at V and 4 bases at J, with 19 bases between. Germline CDR1 and CDR2: MGHDK and SYGVNS. DNA for the CDR3: TGTGCCAGCAGTGGTACCGGGACACTGAGCGCCTATGGCTACACCTTC. Its translation: CASSGTGTLSAYGYTF.

The gene calls are TRBV7-2 and TRBJ2-6; D is ambiguous. Germline loops: CDR1 SGHTA, CDR2 FQGNSA. V lost 4 bases and J 2 bases, leaving 6 bases between the germline ends. The length of the CDR3 is 14 residues. CDR3 region: CASSSDPGANVLTF. Here the CDR3 DNA reads TGTGCCAGCAGCTCAGACCCTGGGGCCAACGTCCTGACTTTC.

V usage is TRBV7-3 and J usage is TRBJ2-1; TRBD2 aligns across 7 bases. This CDR3 is 12 amino acids long. Germline values: CDR1 SGHTA, CDR2 FQGTGA. V trimming: 4 bases; J trimming: 13 bases; junction bases outside the gene matches: 7. CDR3: CASSSFGGSQFF. The CDR3 DNA is TGTGCCAGCAGCTCCTTTGGCGGGAGTCAGTTCTTC.

In DNA, the CDR3 is TGTGCCAGCAGTTCTCCGACTAGCGGGAAGTACAATGAGCAGTTCTTC. As protein: CASSSPTSGKYNEQFF. V usage is TRBV28 and J usage is TRBJ2-1; 11 bases are shared with TRBD2. Unmatched junction bases numbered 6, after V lost 4 bases and J lost 4 bases. Per germline, CDR1 MDHEN and CDR2 SYDVKM. The CDR3 length is 16 residues.

V usage is TRBV3-1 (or the pseudogene TRBV3-2) and J usage is TRBJ1-1, with 8 bases fitting TRBD1. V shed 6 bases, J shed 2 bases, and the junction held 5 bases outside the gene matches. This CDR3 is 14 amino acids long. CDR1 is LGHDT and CDR2 is YNNKEL in the germline V gene (reference sequence). Written as DNA, the CDR3 is TGTGCCAGCAGTTTCGGACAGGGCAACACTGAAGCTTTCTTT. Translating it yields CASSFGQGNTEAFF.

V is TRBV11-1 and J is TRBJ2-1; TRBD2 aligns across 9 bases. With 1 base clipped from V and 8 bases from J, the junction kept 6 bases outside the gene matches. The CDR3 runs 15 residues. Germline CDR1 SGHAT, CDR2 FQDESV (reference sequence). CDR3 amino acids: CASSLDGLARDEQFF. CDR3 DNA sequence: TGTGCCAGCAGCTTAGATGGACTAGCGAGGGATGAGCAGTTCTTC. Full variable domain (remainder filled in from reference TRBV11-1 and TRBJ2-1): EAEVAQSPRYKITEKSQAVAFWCDPISGHATLYWYRQILGQGPELLVQFQDESVVDDSQLPKDRFSAERLKGVDSTLKIQPAELGDSAMYLCASSLDGLARDEQFFGPGTRLTVL.

CDR3 sequence reads: CASSLLRGPARGYTF. CDR3 DNA: TGTGCCAGCAGCTTATTGCGGGGCCCGGCCCGCGGCTACACCTTC. The chain recombines TRBV7-3 with TRBJ1-2, with D tentatively TRBD1 (5 bases). V dropped 2 bases and J dropped 8 bases, with 18 bases sitting between them. The CDR3 runs to 15 residues. CDR1 is SGHTA, CDR2 FQGTGA, per germline.

The chain links TRBV3-1 (or the pseudogene TRBV3-2) to TRBJ2-1, with D perhaps matching TRBD2 (5 bases). Trimming pared 0 bases from V and 3 bases from J, leaving 12 bases between. The CDR3 runs to 16 residues. Germline loops: CDR1 LGHDT, CDR2 YNNKEL (reference sequence). The chain's CDR3 is CASSQDRGNGYNEQFF. Here the CDR3 DNA reads TGTGCCAGCAGCCAAGACCGGGGAAACGGCTACAATGAGCAGTTCTTC.

The chain is built from TRBV29-1 and TRBJ2-7; perhaps TRBD2 as D (6 bases). Trimming took off 7 bases at V and 2 bases at J, with 15 bases between the two ends. The CDR3 loop spans 13 amino acids. The germline CDR1 and CDR2 sequences are SQVTM and ANQGSEA. The CDR3 bases are TGCAGCGCAGCAAAGCGGGCTGCCTACGAGCAGTACTTC. Its translation is CSAAKRAAYEQYF.

DNA for the CDR3: TGTGCCAGCAGTCCAGGGACAGGGCATGGAAACACCATATATTTT. It codes for CASSPGTGHGNTIYF. V and J are TRBV28 and TRBJ1-3; 9 positions match TRBD1. This CDR3 region has 15 residues. Looked up from germline, CDR1 is MDHEN and CDR2 is SYDVKM. Trimming removed 5 bases from V and 3 bases from J; junction bases left unmatched: 5.

CDR3 bases: TGTGCCAGCAGTTTATCGAACTTGCGGGGTGAAAAACTGTTTTTT. Its translation: CASSLSNLRGEKLFF. The genes are TRBV27 and TRBJ1-4; D gene ambiguous. The CDR3 runs 15 residues. V lost 0 bases and J lost 7, with 12 bases in between. From germline, CDR1 is MNHEY and CDR2 SMNVEV (reference sequence). Together with reference TRBV27 and TRBJ1-4, the CDR3 gives the full variable domain: EAQVTQNPRYLITVTGKKLTVTCSQNMNHEYMSWYRQDPGLGLRQIYYSMNVEVTDKGDVPEGYKVSRKEKRNFPLILESPSPNQTSLYFCASSLSNLRGEKLFFGSGTQLSVL.